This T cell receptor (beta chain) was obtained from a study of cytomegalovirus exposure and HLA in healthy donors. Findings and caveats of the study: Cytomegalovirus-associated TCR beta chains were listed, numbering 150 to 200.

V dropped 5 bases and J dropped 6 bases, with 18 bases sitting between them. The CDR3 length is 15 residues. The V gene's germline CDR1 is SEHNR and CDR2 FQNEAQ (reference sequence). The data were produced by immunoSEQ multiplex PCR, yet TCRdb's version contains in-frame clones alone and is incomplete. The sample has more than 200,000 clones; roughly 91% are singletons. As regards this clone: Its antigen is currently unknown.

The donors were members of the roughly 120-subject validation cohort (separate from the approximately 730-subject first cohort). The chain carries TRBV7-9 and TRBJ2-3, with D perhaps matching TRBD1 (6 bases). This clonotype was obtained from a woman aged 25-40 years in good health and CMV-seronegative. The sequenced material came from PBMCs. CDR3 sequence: CASSQRDKYWDTQYF. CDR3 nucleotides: TGTGCCAGCAGCCAGAGGGACAAATATTGGGATACGCAGTATTTT. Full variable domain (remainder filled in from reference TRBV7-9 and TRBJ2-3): DTGVSQNPRHKITKRGQNVTFRCDPISEHNRLYWYRQTLGQGPEFLTYFQNEAQLEKSRLLSDRFSAERPKGSFSTLEIQRTEQGDSAMYLCASSQRDKYWDTQYFGPGTRLTVL.